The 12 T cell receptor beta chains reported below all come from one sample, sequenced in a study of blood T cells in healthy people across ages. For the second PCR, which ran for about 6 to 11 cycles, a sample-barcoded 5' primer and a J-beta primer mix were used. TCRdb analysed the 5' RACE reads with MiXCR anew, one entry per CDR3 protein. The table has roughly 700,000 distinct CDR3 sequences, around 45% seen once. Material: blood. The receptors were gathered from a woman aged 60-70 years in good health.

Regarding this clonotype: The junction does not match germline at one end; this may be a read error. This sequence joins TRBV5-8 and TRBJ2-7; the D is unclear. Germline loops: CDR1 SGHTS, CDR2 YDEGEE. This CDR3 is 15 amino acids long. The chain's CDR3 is CACSLAGPAPYEQYF. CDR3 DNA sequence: TGTGCCTGCAGCTTGGCCGGGCCAGCACCCTACGAGCAGTACTTC. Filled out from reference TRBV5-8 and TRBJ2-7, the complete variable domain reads EAGVTQSPTHLIKTRGQQATLRCSPISGHTSVYWYQQALGLGLQFLLWYDEGEERNRGNFPPRFSGRQFPNYSSELNVNALELEDSALYLCACSLAGPAPYEQYFGPGTRLTVT.

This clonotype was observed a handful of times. The CDR3 here is CSARDIAGRTDTQYF. In DNA, the CDR3 is TGCAGTGCTAGAGATATAGCGGGTCGAACAGATACGCAGTATTTT. This chain joins TRBV20-1 and TRBJ2-3; the match to TRBD2 covers 7 bases. Losses at the gene ends were 0 bases for V and 3 bases for J; bases not matched to a gene: 6. Germline V gene data show CDR1 as DFQATT and CDR2 as SNEGSKA (reference sequence). The length of the CDR3 is 15 residues.

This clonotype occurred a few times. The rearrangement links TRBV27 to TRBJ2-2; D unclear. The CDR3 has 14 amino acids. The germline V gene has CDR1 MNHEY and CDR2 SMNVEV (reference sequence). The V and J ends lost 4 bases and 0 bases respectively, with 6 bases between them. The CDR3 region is CASSSPTNTGELFF. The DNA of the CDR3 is TGTGCCAGCAGTTCCCCCACGAACACCGGGGAGCTGTTTTTT.

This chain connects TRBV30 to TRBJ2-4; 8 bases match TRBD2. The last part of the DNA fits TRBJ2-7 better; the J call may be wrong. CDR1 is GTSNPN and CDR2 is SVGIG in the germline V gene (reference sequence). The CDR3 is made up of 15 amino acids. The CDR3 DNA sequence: TGTGCCTGGAGTGTCGGTCCCGCGGGAGGCCACGAGCAGTACTTC. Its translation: CAWSVGPAGGHEQYF.

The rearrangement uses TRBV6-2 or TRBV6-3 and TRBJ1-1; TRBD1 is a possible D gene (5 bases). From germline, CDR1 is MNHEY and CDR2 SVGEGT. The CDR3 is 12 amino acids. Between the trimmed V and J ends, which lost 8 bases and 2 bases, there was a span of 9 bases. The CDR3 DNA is TGTGCCAGCGGACAATTTAACACTGAAGCTTTCTTT. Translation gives CASGQFNTEAFF.

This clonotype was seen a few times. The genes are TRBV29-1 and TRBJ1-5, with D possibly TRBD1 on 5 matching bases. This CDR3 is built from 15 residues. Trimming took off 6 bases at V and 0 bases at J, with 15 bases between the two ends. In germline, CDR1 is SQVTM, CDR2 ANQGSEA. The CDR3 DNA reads TGCAGCGTCCAGACAGATATAAGTAGCAATCAGCCCCAGCATTTT. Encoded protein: CSVQTDISSNQPQHF.

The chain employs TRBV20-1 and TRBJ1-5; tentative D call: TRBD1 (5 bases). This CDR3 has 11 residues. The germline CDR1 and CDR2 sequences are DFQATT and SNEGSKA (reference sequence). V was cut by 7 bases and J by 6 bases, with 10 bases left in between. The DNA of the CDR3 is TGCAGTGGGGGGTACGGTCAGCCCCAGCATTTT. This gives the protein CSGGYGQPQHF.

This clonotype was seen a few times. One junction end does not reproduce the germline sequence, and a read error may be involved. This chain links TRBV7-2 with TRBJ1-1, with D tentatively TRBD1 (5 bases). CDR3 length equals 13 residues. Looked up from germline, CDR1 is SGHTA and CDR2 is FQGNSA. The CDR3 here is CASSLQGTTEAFF. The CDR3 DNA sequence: TGTGCCAGCAGCTTACAGGGTACGACTGAGGCTTTCTTT.

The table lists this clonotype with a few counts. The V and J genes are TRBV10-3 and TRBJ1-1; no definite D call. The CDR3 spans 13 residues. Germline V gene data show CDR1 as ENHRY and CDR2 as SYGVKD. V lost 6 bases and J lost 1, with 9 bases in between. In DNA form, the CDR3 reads TGTGCCATCAGATTCCAAGAGAACACTGAAGCTTTCTTT. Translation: CAIRFQENTEAFF.

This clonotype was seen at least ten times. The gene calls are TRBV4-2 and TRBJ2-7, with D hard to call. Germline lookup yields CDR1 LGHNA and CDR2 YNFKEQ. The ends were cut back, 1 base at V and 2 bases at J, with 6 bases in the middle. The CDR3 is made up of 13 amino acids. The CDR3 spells CASSQAPAYEQYF. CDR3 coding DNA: TGTGCCAGCAGCCAAGCGCCCGCCTACGAGCAGTACTTC.

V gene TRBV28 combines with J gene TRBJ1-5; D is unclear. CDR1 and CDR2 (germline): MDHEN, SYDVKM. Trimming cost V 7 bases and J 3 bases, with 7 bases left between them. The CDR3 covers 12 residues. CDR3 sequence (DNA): TGTGCCAGCACGAGGGACAATCAGCCCCAGCATTTT. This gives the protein CASTRDNQPQHF.

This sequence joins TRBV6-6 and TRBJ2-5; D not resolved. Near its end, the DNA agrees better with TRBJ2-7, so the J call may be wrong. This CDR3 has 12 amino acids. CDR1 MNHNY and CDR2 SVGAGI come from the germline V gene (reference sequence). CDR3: CASSYSQDEQYF. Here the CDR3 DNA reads TGTGCCAGCAGTTACTCTCAGGACGAGCAGTACTTC.